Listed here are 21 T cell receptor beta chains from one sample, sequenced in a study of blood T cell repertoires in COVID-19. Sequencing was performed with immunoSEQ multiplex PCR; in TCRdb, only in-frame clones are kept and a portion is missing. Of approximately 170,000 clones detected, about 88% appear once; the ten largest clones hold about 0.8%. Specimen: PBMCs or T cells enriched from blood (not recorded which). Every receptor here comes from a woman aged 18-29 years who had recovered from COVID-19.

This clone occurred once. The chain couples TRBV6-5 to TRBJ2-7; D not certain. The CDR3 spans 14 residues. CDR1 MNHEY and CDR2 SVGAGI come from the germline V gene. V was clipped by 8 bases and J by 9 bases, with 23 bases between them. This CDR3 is CASLLDIPQMGQYF. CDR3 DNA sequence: TGTGCCAGCCTATTAGACATACCCCAGATGGGGCAGTACTTC.

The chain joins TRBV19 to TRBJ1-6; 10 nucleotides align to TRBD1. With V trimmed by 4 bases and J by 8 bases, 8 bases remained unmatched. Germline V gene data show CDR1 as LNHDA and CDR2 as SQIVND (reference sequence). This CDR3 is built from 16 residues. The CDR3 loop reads CASSKLEGTGDSPLHF. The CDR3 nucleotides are TGTGCCAGTAGTAAACTCGAGGGGACAGGGGATTCACCCCTCCACTTT.

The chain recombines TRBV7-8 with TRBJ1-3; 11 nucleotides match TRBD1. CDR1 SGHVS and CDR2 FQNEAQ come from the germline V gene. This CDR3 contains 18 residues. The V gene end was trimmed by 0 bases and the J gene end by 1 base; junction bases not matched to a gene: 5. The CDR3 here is CASSLAPGTGGSGNTIYF. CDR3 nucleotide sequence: TGTGCCAGCAGCTTAGCGCCCGGGACAGGGGGTTCTGGAAACACCATATATTTT.

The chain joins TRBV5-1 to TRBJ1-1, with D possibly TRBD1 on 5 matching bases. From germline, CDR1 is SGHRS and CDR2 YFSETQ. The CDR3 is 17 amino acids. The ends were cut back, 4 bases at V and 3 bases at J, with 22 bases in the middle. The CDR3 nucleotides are TGCGCCAGCAGCCCTGGCGGGACCAGCCAACTACACACTGAAGCTTTCTTT. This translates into CASSPGGTSQLHTEAFF.

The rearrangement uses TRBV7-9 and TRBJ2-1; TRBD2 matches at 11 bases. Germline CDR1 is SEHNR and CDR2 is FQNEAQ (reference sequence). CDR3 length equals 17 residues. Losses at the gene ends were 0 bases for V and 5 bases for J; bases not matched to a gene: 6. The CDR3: CASSLALGTSGDNEQFF. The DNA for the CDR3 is TGTGCCAGCAGCTTAGCGCTCGGGACTAGCGGAGACAATGAGCAGTTCTTC.

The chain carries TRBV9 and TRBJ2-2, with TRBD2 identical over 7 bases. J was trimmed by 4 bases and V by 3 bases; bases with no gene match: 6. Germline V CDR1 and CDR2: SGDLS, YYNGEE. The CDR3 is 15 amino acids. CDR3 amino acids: CASSAISGATGELFF. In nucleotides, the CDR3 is TGTGCCAGCAGCGCAATAAGCGGGGCCACCGGGGAGCTGTTTTTT. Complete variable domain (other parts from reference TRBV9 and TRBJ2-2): DSGVTQTPKHLITATGQRVTLRCSPRSGDLSVYWYQQSLDQGLQFLIQYYNGEERAKGNILERFSAQQFPDLHSELNLSSLELGDSALYFCASSAISGATGELFFGEGSRLTVL.

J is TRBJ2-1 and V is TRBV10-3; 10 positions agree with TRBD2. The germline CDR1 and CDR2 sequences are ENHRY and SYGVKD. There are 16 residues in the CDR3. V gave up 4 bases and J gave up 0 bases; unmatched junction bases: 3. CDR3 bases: TGTGCCATCAGTGGGACTAGCGGTAACTCCTACAATGAGCAGTTCTTC. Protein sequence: CAISGTSGNSYNEQFF.

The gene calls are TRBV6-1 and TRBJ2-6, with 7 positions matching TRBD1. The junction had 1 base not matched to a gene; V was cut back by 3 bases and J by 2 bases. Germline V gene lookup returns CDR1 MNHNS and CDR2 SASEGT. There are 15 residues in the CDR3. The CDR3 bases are TGTGCCAGCAGTGACAGGGGGACTGGGGCCAACGTCCTGACTTTC. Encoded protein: CASSDRGTGANVLTF.

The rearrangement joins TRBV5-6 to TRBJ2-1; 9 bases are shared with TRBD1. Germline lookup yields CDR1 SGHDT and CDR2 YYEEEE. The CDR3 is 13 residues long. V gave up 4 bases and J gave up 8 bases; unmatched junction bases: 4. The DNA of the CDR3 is TGTGCCAGCAGCCCACAGGGGGCTCATGAGCAGTTCTTC. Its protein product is CASSPQGAHEQFF. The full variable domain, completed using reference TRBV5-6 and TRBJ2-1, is DAGVTQSPTHLIKTRGQQVTLRCSPKSGHDTVSWYQQALGQGPQFIFQYYEEEERQRGNFPDRFSGHQFPNYSSELNVNALLLGDSALYLCASSPQGAHEQFFGPGTRLTVL.

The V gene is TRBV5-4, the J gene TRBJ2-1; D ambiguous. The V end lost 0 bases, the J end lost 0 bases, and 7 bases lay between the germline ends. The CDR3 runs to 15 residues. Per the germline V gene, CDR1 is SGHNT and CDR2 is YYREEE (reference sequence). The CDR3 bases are TGTGCCAGCAGCTTGGCGGTAAGCTCCTACAATGAGCAGTTCTTC. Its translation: CASSLAVSSYNEQFF.

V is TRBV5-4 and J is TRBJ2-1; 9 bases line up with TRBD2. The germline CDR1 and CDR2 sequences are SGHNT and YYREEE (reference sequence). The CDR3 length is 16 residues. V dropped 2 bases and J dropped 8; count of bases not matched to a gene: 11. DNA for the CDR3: TGTGCCAGCAGCTTTCCCATTAGCGGGAGAGGGGATGAGCAGTTCTTC. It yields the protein CASSFPISGRGDEQFF.

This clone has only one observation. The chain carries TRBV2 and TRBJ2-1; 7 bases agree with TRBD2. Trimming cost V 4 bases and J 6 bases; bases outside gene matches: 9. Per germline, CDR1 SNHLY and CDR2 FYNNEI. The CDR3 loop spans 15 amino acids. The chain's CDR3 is CASSVPSGIGNEQFF. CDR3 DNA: TGTGCCAGCAGTGTCCCCAGCGGGATCGGCAATGAGCAGTTCTTC.

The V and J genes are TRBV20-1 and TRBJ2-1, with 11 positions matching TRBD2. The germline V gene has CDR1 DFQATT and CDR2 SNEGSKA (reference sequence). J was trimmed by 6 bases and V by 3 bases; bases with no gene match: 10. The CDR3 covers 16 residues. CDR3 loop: CSASRRGLAGGNEQFF. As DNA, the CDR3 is TGCAGTGCTAGTAGGCGGGGGCTAGCGGGAGGCAATGAGCAGTTCTTC.

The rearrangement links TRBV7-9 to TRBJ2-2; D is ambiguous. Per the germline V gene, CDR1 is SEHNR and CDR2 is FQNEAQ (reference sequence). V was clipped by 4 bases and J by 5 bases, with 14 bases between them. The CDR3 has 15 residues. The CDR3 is CASSSPSTRTGELFF. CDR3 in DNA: TGTGCCAGCAGCTCCCCCTCCACGAGGACCGGGGAGCTGTTTTTT.

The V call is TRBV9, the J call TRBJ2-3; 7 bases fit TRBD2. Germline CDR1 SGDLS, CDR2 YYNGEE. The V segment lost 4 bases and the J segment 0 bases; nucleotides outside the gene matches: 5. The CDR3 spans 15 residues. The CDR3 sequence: CASSPRLASTDTQYF. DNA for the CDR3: TGTGCCAGCAGCCCTCGACTAGCTAGCACAGATACGCAGTATTTT.

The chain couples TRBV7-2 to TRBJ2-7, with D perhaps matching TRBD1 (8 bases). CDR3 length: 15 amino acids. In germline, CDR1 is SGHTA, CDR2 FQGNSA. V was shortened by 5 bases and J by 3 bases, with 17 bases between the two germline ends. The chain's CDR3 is CASSTGQGLFYEQYF. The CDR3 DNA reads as TGTGCCAGCAGCACTGGACAGGGACTATTCTACGAGCAGTACTTC.

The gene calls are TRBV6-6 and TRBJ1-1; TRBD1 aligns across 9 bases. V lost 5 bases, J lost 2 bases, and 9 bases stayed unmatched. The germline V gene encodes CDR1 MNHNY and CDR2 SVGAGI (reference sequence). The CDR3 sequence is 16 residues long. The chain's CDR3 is CASSRRDREINTEAFF. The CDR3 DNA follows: TGTGCCAGCAGTCGCCGGGACAGGGAGATAAACACTGAAGCTTTCTTT.

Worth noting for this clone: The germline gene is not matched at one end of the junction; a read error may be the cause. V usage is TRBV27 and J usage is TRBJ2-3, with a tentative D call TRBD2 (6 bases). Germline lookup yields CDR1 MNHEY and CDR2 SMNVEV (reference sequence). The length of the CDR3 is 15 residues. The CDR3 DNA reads TGTGCCAGCGGACCGCCACGGGGGAACACAGAAACGCAGTATTTT. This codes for CASGPPRGNTETQYF.

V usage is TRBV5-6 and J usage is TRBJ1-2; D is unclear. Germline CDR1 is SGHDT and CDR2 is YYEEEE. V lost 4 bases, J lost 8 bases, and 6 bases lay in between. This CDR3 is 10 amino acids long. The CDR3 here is CASSGLGYTF. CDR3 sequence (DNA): TGTGCCAGCAGCGGCCTCGGCTACACCTTC.

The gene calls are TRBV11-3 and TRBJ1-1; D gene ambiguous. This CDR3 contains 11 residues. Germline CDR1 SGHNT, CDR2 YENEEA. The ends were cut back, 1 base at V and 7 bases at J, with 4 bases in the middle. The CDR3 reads CASSLGGEAFF. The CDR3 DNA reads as TGTGCCAGCAGCTTAGGAGGTGAAGCTTTCTTT.

The CDR3 DNA follows: TGTGCCAGCAGCTTAGGTCCCGAGGAGCAGTTCTTC. It yields the protein CASSLGPEEQFF. V gene TRBV7-9 combines with J gene TRBJ2-1; D remains ambiguous. CDR3 length equals 12 residues. Germline V gene lookup returns CDR1 SEHNR and CDR2 FQNEAQ (reference sequence). V was shortened by 1 base and J by 10 bases, with 8 bases between the two germline ends.